These 29 T cell receptor beta chains originate from one sample sequenced in a study of T cells after posttransplantation cyclophosphamide. Here immunoSEQ multiplex PCR was the method, and the copy in TCRdb shows in-frame clones only, minus some. The table has roughly 20,000 clones, nearly 99% seen once. The naive gate required viable CD3+CD4+ or CD3+CD8+ cells with CCR7+CD45RA+CD45RO-CD95-CD27+CD28+ phenotype. Sequencing input: naive CD4+ T cells sorted from PBMCs. The receptors derive from a man between 35 and 55 years old in good health, CMV-negative, and a related stem cell transplant donor.

The rearrangement uses TRBV10-3 and TRBJ2-6, with D perhaps matching TRBD2 (5 bases). The CDR3 is 17 residues long. Germline loops: CDR1 ENHRY, CDR2 SYGVKD. Between the trimmed V and J ends, which lost 7 bases and 0 bases, there was a span of 16 bases. CDR3 loop: CAIKEGFQSSGANVLTF. For the CDR3, the DNA is TGTGCCATCAAAGAGGGCTTCCAAAGCTCTGGGGCCAACGTCCTGACTTTC.

The J gene is TRBJ1-5, the V gene TRBV30, with unresolved D. Germline assignment: CDR1 GTSNPN and CDR2 SVGIG (reference sequence). The CDR3 spans 15 residues. The V end lost 2 bases, the J end lost 6 bases, and 17 bases lay between the germline ends. The CDR3 loop reads CAWSWSSGIRQPQHF. In nucleotides, the CDR3 is TGTGCCTGGAGTTGGTCGTCGGGGATCCGTCAGCCCCAGCATTTT.

The V call is TRBV6-5, the J call TRBJ2-1; possibly TRBD2 for D (5 bases). V lost 6 bases, J lost 9 bases, and 15 bases lay in between. Germline CDR1 MNHEY, CDR2 SVGAGI. This CDR3 region has 13 residues. The CDR3 is CASSPGTHGEQFF. The CDR3 DNA reads TGTGCCAGCAGCCCGGGAACCCACGGTGAGCAGTTCTTC.

The J gene is TRBJ2-7, the V gene TRBV2; 12 bases map to TRBD1. Germline trimming cut 8 bases from V and 5 bases from J; bases unmatched to any gene: 7. CDR3 length equals 14 residues. CDR1 is SNHLY, CDR2 FYNNEI, per germline. The CDR3 loop reads CASDRDRGRDEQYF. DNA for the CDR3: TGTGCCAGCGACCGGGACAGGGGGCGCGACGAGCAGTACTTC.

This sequence joins TRBV6-1 and TRBJ2-5; possible D gene TRBD2, 7 bases. CDR3 size: 14 residues. CDR1 MNHNS and CDR2 SASEGT come from the germline V gene. The V and J ends lost 7 bases and 5 bases respectively, with 17 bases between them. CDR3 DNA sequence: TGTGCCAGCAATTTATCGGGGGGCCGGGAGACCCAGTACTTC. This encodes CASNLSGGRETQYF.

The chain uses TRBV11-2 and TRBJ2-4, with 10 positions matching TRBD2. Unmatched junction bases numbered 8, after V lost 0 bases and J lost 3 bases. Germline CDR1 SGHAT, CDR2 FQNNGV. The length of the CDR3 is 18 residues. The CDR3 DNA reads as TGTGCCAGCAGCTTAGATTTTCTAGCGGGAGATGTCAAAAACATTCAGTACTTC. It translates to CASSLDFLAGDVKNIQYF.

Here the CDR3 reads CASSLAGQGRLSGANVLTF. CDR3 bases: TGCGCCAGCAGCTTGGCAGGGCAGGGCCGCCTTTCTGGGGCCAACGTCCTGACTTTC. The rearrangement joins TRBV5-1 to TRBJ2-6; a weak D match, TRBD1 (5 bases). The germline CDR1 and CDR2 sequences are SGHRS and YFSETQ. Trimming cost V 0 bases and J 1 base, with 17 bases left between them. This CDR3 has 19 amino acids.

The chain links TRBV7-9 to TRBJ2-5; a weak D match, TRBD2 (7 bases). Germline CDR1 and CDR2: SEHNR and FQNEAQ (reference sequence). The length of the CDR3 is 18 residues. Trimming took 5 bases from V and 4 from J, leaving 26 bases between them. DNA for the CDR3: TGTGCCAGCAGCCTGTCCTATACGGCGGGGGCCAGTGGAGAGACCCAGTACTTC. It codes for CASSLSYTAGASGETQYF.

This clone appeared once. The chain carries TRBV19 and TRBJ2-1; weak D call: TRBD2 (6 bases). From germline, CDR1 is LNHDA and CDR2 SQIVND (reference sequence). The CDR3 contains 15 residues. V was shortened by 3 bases and J by 4 bases, with 13 bases between the two germline ends. The CDR3 sequence is CASSMGLAKYNEQFF. The CDR3 DNA reads as TGTGCCAGTAGTATGGGGCTAGCGAAATACAATGAGCAGTTCTTC.

The CDR3 region has the DNA TGTGCCAGCAGTGAAGCGATCCGGTCGGGATGGAACACCATATATTTT. Encoded protein: CASSEAIRSGWNTIYF. The V and J genes are TRBV6-1 and TRBJ1-3, with D uncertain. This CDR3 has 16 residues. The germline CDR1 and CDR2 sequences are MNHNS and SASEGT. V was cut by 0 bases and J by 7 bases, with 16 bases left in between.

This clone was recorded once. This sequence joins TRBV5-1 and TRBJ2-3; 9 bases match TRBD2. CDR1 SGHRS and CDR2 YFSETQ come from the germline V gene. There are 16 residues in the CDR3. With V trimmed by 1 base and J by 3 bases, 6 bases remained unmatched. CDR3 DNA: TGCGCCAGCAGCTTGTCTGCGCTAGCGGGGACAGATACGCAGTATTTT. Translated: CASSLSALAGTDTQYF.

This clone was observed a single time. This chain connects TRBV28 to TRBJ2-7; D might be TRBD2 (5 bases). The CDR3 has 13 amino acids. V lost 11 bases and J lost 2, with 16 bases in between. Germline-derived CDR1 and CDR2 are MDHEN and SYDVKM. The CDR3 here is CASFRGQTYEQYF. CDR3 coding DNA: TGTGCCTCGTTCCGCGGGCAGACCTACGAGCAGTACTTC.

The V call is TRBV11-3, the J call TRBJ2-1, with 7 bases matching TRBD2. CDR3 length: 15 residues. With 6 bases clipped from V and 0 bases from J, the junction kept 5 bases outside the gene matches. Germline V lookup: CDR1 SGHNT, CDR2 YENEEA. CDR3 sequence reads: CASSRVAGSYNEQFF. CDR3 nucleotides: TGTGCCAGCAGTAGGGTAGCGGGCTCCTACAATGAGCAGTTCTTC.

This clone appeared a single time. V gene TRBV9 combines with J gene TRBJ2-2; TRBD1 is a possible D gene (6 bases). Per germline, CDR1 SGDLS and CDR2 YYNGEE. CDR3 length: 16 residues. V was pared by 1 base and J by 1 base, with 11 bases between. CDR3 sequence (DNA): TGTGCCAGCAGCGTACGAGAGGGACAGAACACCGGGGAGCTGTTTTTT. Its protein is CASSVREGQNTGELFF.

The CDR3 DNA sequence: TGTGCCAGTAGTATTCTTACACAGGGGTGGACCGACCCTGAGCAGTTCTTC. It is translated as CASSILTQGWTDPEQFF. This chain links TRBV19 with TRBJ2-1, with 7 bases lining up with TRBD1. CDR3 length: 17 amino acids. Per the germline V gene, CDR1 is LNHDA and CDR2 is SQIVND (reference sequence). The trim removed 3 bases at V and 9 bases at J, leaving 17 bases unmatched.

The rearrangement joins TRBV18 to TRBJ2-3; 7 nucleotides line up with TRBD2. V gave up 5 bases and J gave up 0 bases; unmatched junction bases: 5. Germline V gene sequence: CDR1 KGHSH, CDR2 LQKENI. The length of the CDR3 is 15 residues. The CDR3 DNA sequence: TGTGCCAGCTCATCGGGACTACCTAGCACAGATACGCAGTATTTT. Amino acids: CASSSGLPSTDTQYF.

The CDR3 reads CASRGLGTDTQYF. In nucleotides, the CDR3 is TGTGCCAGCAGGGGGCTGGGCACAGATACGCAGTATTTT. The rearrangement links TRBV11-3 to TRBJ2-3, with D possibly being TRBD1 (5 bases). V lost 6 bases and J lost 1, with 8 bases in between. Germline CDR1 SGHNT, CDR2 YENEEA. The length of the CDR3 is 13 residues.

V usage is TRBV7-9 and J usage is TRBJ2-3; D not resolved. This CDR3 is built from 15 residues. Germline V gene sequence: CDR1 SEHNR, CDR2 FQNEAQ (reference sequence). V was trimmed by 2 bases and J by 2 bases, leaving 11 bases between them. The CDR3 DNA reads as TGTGCCAGCAGCTTAAGACTTATACTCACAGATACGCAGTATTTT. It yields the protein CASSLRLILTDTQYF. The whole variable domain, remainder taken from reference TRBV7-9 and TRBJ2-3, is DTGVSQNPRHKITKRGQNVTFRCDPISEHNRLYWYRQTLGQGPEFLTYFQNEAQLEKSRLLSDRFSAERPKGSFSTLEIQRTEQGDSAMYLCASSLRLILTDTQYFGPGTRLTVL.

This chain connects TRBV7-6 to TRBJ1-2, with 8 bases identical to TRBD1. The CDR3 consists of 13 residues. The trim removed 5 bases at V and 7 bases at J, leaving 6 bases unmatched. Germline assignment: CDR1 SGHVS and CDR2 FNYEAQ. The CDR3 here is CASSQDRGGGYTF. The CDR3 region has the DNA TGTGCCAGCAGCCAAGACAGGGGAGGTGGCTACACCTTC.

The V call is TRBV4-2, the J call TRBJ2-5; 9 nucleotides align to TRBD1. After removal of 5 bases from V and 2 bases from J, the junction contained 6 bases not matched to a gene. This CDR3 comprises 15 residues. Per germline, CDR1 LGHNA and CDR2 YNFKEQ. CDR3 bases: TGTGCCAGCAGCAGACGACAGGGGGATCAAGAGACCCAGTACTTC. It codes for CASSRRQGDQETQYF.

This clone was recorded once. This rearrangement joins TRBV19 to TRBJ2-3; D unclear. Germline loops: CDR1 LNHDA, CDR2 SQIVND (reference sequence). V dropped 6 bases and J dropped 1 base, with 17 bases sitting between them. The CDR3 runs 16 residues. CDR3 coding DNA: TGTGCCAGTAGCCCTGACTGGCGAGGAGGCACAGATACGCAGTATTTT. Translation: CASSPDWRGGTDTQYF.

This chain uses TRBV7-8 with TRBJ2-2; 7 nucleotides line up with TRBD2. CDR3 length equals 15 residues. The germline gives CDR1 SGHVS, CDR2 FQNEAQ. The V gene end was trimmed by 1 base and the J gene end by 6 bases; junction bases not matched to a gene: 5. CDR3 DNA sequence: TGTGCCAGCAGCTTAGAGACTAGCTACCCCGGGGAGCTGTTTTTT. It yields the protein CASSLETSYPGELFF.

The rearrangement joins TRBV6-1 to TRBJ2-7; a possible D gene is TRBD2 (6 bases). CDR1 and CDR2 from the germline V gene are MNHNS and SASEGT. There are 11 residues in the CDR3. The germline V and J ends were trimmed by 5 bases and 7 bases, with 9 bases remaining between them. Here the CDR3 reads CASSRRGEQYF. The CDR3 region has the DNA TGTGCCAGCAGTCGCCGGGGGGAGCAGTACTTC.

The chain combines TRBV6-6 with TRBJ2-3, with 10 bases lining up with TRBD1. CDR1 is MNHNY, CDR2 SVGAGI, per germline (reference sequence). The CDR3 is 16 residues long. V was pared by 6 bases and J by 6 bases, with 12 bases of the junction left unmatched. DNA of the CDR3: TGTGCCAGCAGCCGCGTTGGGGACAGGGGTTTGGATACGCAGTATTTT. Protein: CASSRVGDRGLDTQYF.

The rearrangement links TRBV18 to TRBJ2-1; the D gene is possibly TRBD2 (5 bases). Germline CDR1 and CDR2: KGHSH and LQKENI. This CDR3 comprises 16 residues. Deletions cut 0 bases from V and 0 bases from J, with 9 bases between. CDR3 coding DNA: TGTGCCAGCTCACCACCGCGAGGGAGCTCCTACAATGAGCAGTTCTTC. Translated, it gives CASSPPRGSSYNEQFF.

The V gene is TRBV6-4, the J gene TRBJ1-4; the D gene is possibly TRBD1 (5 bases). Looked up from germline, CDR1 is MRHNA and CDR2 is SNTAGT. The CDR3 contains 15 residues. V lost 0 bases to trimming and J lost 3 bases, with 8 bases between them. Here the CDR3 reads CASSDSGAPNEKLFF. DNA of the CDR3: TGTGCCAGCAGTGACTCAGGGGCCCCTAATGAAAAACTGTTTTTT.

This chain links TRBV28 with TRBJ2-3; D is ambiguous. The germline V gene has CDR1 MDHEN and CDR2 SYDVKM. The CDR3 is 17 amino acids. The V gene lost 3 bases and the J gene lost 6 bases, with 22 bases spanning the gap. The CDR3 spells CASSFILPEAEADTQYF. The CDR3 nucleotides are TGTGCCAGCAGTTTCATCCTCCCCGAGGCCGAAGCTGATACGCAGTATTTT.

The chain uses TRBV30 and TRBJ2-3, with D tentatively TRBD2 (6 bases). The CDR3 length is 13 residues. Trimming stripped 3 bases from V and 8 bases from J, with 15 bases between. The germline V gene has CDR1 GTSNPN and CDR2 SVGIG (reference sequence). This CDR3 is CAWRTPGVSTQYF. The CDR3 region has the DNA TGTGCCTGGAGAACACCGGGAGTCAGTACGCAGTATTTT.

This chain joins TRBV19 and TRBJ2-2; 8 positions agree with TRBD1. The ends lost 2 bases at V and 7 bases at J; junction bases unmatched: 6. Germline loops: CDR1 LNHDA, CDR2 SQIVND (reference sequence). CDR3 length: 15 residues. The CDR3 coding sequence is TGTGCCAGTAGTATATGGACAGGGAGTGGCGGGGAGCTGTTTTTT. Translation: CASSIWTGSGGELFF.